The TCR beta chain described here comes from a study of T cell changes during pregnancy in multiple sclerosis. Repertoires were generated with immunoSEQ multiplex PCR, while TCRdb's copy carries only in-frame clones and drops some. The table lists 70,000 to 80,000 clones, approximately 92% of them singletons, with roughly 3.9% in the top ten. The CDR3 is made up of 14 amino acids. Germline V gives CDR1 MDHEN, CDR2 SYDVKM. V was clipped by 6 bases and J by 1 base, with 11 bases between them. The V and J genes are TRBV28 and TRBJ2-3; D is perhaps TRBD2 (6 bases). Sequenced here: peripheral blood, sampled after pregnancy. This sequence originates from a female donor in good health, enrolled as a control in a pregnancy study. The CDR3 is CASRGGGGTDTQYF. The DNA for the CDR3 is TGTGCCAGCAGGGGTGGAGGGGGCACAGATACGCAGTATTTT.